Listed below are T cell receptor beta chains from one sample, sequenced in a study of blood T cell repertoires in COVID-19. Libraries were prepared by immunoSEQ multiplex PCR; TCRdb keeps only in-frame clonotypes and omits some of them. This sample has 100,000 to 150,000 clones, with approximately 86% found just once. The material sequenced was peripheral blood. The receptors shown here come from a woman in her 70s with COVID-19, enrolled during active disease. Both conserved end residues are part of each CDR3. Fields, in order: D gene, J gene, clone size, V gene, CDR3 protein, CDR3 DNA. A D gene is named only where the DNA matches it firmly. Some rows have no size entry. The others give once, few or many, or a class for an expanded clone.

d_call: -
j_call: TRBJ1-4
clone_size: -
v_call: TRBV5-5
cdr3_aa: CASSLVTTNEKLFF
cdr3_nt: TGTGCCAGCAGCTTGGTTACAACTAATGAAAAACTGTTTTTT

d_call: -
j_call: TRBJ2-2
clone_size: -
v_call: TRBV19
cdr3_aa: CASSIWGPDTGELFF
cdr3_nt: TGTGCCAGTAGTATATGGGGGCCGGACACCGGGGAGCTGTTTTTT

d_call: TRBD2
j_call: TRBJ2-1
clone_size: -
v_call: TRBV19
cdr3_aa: CASSNGRGGGYEQFF
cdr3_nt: TGTGCCAGTAGTAACGGCCGCGGGGGGGGCTATGAGCAGTTCTTC

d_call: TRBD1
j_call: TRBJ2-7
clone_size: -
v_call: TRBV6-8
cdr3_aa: CANPGQDIPYEQYF
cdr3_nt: TGTGCCAACCCGGGACAGGATATACCCTACGAGCAGTACTTC

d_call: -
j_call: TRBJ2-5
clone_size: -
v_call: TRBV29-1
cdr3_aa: CSVDNGGSETQYF
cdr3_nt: TGCAGCGTTGATAATGGCGGGTCAGAGACCCAGTACTTC

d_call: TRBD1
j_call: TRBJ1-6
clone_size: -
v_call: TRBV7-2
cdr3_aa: CASSLATGASSPLHF
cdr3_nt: TGTGCCAGCAGCTTAGCGACAGGGGCTTCTTCACCCCTCCACTTT

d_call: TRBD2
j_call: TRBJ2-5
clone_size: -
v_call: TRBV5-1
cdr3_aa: CASSELAGGSGETQYF
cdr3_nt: TGCGCCAGCAGCGAACTAGCGGGGGGGTCCGGGGAGACCCAGTACTTC

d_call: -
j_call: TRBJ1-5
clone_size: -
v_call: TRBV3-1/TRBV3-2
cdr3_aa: CASSQDHVRSNQPQHF
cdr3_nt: TGTGCCAGCAGCCAAGATCATGTGCGTAGCAATCAGCCCCAGCATTTT

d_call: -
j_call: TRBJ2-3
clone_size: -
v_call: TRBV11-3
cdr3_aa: CASSLDRGQRSTDTQYF
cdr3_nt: TGTGCCAGCAGCTTAGATCGTGGACAGCGCTCCACAGATACGCAGTATTTT

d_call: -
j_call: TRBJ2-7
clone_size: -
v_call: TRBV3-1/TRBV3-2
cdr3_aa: CASSQGAALAYEQYF
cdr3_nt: TGTGCCAGCAGCCAAGGCGCGGCCTTGGCCTACGAGCAGTACTTC

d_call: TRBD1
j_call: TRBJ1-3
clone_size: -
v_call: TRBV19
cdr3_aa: CASSEDRDRGNTIYF
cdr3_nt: TGTGCCAGTAGTGAGGACAGGGATCGAGGAAACACCATATATTTT

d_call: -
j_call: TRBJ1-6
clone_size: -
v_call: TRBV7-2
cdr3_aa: CASSLPRGGSPLHF
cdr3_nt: TGTGCCAGCAGCCTACCCAGGGGTGGTTCACCCCTCCACTTT

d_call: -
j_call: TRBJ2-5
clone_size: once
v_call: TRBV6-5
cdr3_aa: CASSYSTVREETQYF
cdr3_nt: TGTGCCAGCAGTTACTCGACGGTTCGGGAGGAGACCCAGTACTTC